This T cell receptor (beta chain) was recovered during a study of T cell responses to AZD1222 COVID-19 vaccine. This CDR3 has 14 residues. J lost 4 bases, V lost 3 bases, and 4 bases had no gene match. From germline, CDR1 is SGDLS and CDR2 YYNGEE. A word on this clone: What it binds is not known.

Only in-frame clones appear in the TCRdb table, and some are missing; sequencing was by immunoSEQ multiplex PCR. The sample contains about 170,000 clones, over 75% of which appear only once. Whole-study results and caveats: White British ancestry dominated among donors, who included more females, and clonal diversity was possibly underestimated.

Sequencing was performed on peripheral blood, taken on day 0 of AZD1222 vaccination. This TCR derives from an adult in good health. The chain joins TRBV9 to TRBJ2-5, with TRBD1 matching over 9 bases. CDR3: CASSEGQGRETQYF. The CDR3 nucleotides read TGTGCCAGCAGCGAGGGACAGGGAAGAGAGACCCAGTACTTC. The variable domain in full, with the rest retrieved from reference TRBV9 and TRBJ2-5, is DSGVTQTPKHLITATGQRVTLRCSPRSGDLSVYWYQQSLDQGLQFLIQYYNGEERAKGNILERFSAQQFPDLHSELNLSSLELGDSALYFCASSEGQGRETQYFGPGTRLLVL.